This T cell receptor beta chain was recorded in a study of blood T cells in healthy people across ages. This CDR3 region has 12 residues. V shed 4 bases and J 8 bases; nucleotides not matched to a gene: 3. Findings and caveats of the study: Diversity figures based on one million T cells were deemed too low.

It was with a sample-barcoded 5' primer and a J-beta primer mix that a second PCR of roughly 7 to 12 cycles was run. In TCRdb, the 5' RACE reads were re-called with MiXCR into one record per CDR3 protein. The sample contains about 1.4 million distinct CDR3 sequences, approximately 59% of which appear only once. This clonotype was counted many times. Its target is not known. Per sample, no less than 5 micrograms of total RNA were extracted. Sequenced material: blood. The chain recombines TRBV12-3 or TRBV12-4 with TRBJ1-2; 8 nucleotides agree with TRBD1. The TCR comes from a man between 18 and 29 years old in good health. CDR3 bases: TGTGCCAGCAGTTCCGGGACAGGCGGCTACACCTTC. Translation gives CASSSGTGGYTF.